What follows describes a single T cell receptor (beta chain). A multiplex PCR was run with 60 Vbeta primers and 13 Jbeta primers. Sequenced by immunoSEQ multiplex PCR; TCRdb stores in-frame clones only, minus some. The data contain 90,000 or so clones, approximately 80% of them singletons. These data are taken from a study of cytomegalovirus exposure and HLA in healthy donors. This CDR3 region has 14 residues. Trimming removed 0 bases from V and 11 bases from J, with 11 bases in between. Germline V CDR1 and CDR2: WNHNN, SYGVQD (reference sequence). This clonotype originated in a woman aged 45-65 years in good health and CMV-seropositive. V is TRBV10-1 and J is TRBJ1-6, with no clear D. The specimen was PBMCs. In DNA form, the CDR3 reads TGCGCCAGCAGTGAGTCGCGGTTGGGTGCACCCCTCCACTTT. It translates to CASSESRLGAPLHF.